This T cell receptor (beta chain) appears in the sequencing data of a study of blood T cell repertoires in COVID-19. As handled by the study authors: How many nucleated cells were present was estimated from reference gene primer amplification. Using immunoSEQ multiplex PCR, the repertoire was profiled, and TCRdb retains in-frame clones only, with some absent. V and J calls and clone size are those listed in that table; D and trimming were worked out from the DNA. This sample has over 90,000 clones, with 75% to 85% found just once. The germline V gene encodes CDR1 GTSNPN and CDR2 SVGIG (reference sequence). This CDR3 is 13 amino acids long. V dropped 3 bases and J dropped 2 bases, with 11 bases sitting between them.

The TCR originated in a man older than 75 with COVID-19, enrolled during active disease. Sequenced: peripheral blood. The V and J genes are TRBV30 and TRBJ2-7, with D perhaps TRBD2 (5 bases). As DNA, the CDR3 is TGTGCCTGGAGCCGGGGAGCGACCTACGAGCAGTACTTC. Amino acid sequence: CAWSRGATYEQYF.